The 9 T cell receptor beta chains reported below all come from one sample, sequenced in a study of blood T cell repertoires in COVID-19. This table comes from immunoSEQ multiplex PCR, and its TCRdb copy is limited to in-frame clones, with some not included. Of 150,000 to 200,000 clones in the sample, roughly 85% were seen once. The sample taken for sequencing was peripheral blood. These receptors all come from a man between 60 and 70 years old with acute or convalescent COVID-19.

The chain joins TRBV3-1 (or the pseudogene TRBV3-2) to TRBJ2-4, with D possibly being TRBD2 (6 bases). Germline loops: CDR1 LGHDT, CDR2 YNNKEL (reference sequence). The length of the CDR3 is 13 residues. V was pared by 4 bases and J by 5 bases, with 9 bases between. CDR3 protein: CASSPGVQNIQYF. The DNA for the CDR3 is TGTGCCAGCAGCCCGGGGGTACAAAACATTCAGTACTTC.

The gene calls are TRBV12-3 or TRBV12-4 and TRBJ1-3; unclear D gene. This CDR3 region has 11 residues. The V and J ends lost 9 bases and 4 bases respectively, with 7 bases between them. The CDR3 sequence: CASGRGNTIYF. In DNA, the CDR3 is TGTGCCAGTGGCCGAGGAAACACCATATATTTT.

The rearrangement uses TRBV4-2 and TRBJ2-3; TRBD2 agrees at 7 bases. The CDR3 length is 16 residues. Germline CDR1 is LGHNA and CDR2 is YNFKEQ. V gave up 2 bases and J gave up 3 bases; unmatched junction bases: 8. The chain's CDR3 is CASSQLRGRTTDTQYF. The CDR3 DNA reads as TGTGCCAGCAGCCAACTTCGCGGGAGAACAACAGATACGCAGTATTTT.

This CDR3 is CASTPQGSSYEQYF. DNA of the CDR3: TGTGCCAGCACCCCGCAGGGGAGCTCCTACGAGCAGTACTTC. This chain uses TRBV28 with TRBJ2-7; tentative D call: TRBD1 (6 bases). This CDR3 has 14 residues. V was pared by 7 bases and J by 0 bases, with 13 bases between. Germline loops: CDR1 MDHEN, CDR2 SYDVKM. Filled out from reference TRBV28 and TRBJ2-7, the complete variable domain reads DVKVTQSSRYLVKRTGEKVFLECVQDMDHENMFWYRQDPGLGLRLIYFSYDVKMKEKGDIPEGYSVSREKKERFSLILESASTNQTSMYLCASTPQGSSYEQYFGPGTRLTVT.

This sequence joins TRBV5-1 and TRBJ1-1, with D unresolved. The CDR3 length is 15 residues. Trimming took off 0 bases at V and 5 bases at J, with 14 bases between the two ends. CDR1 and CDR2 (germline): SGHRS, YFSETQ. The CDR3 spells CASSLAGGSRTEAFF. The CDR3 DNA is TGCGCCAGCAGCTTGGCCGGAGGGAGCAGGACTGAAGCTTTCTTT.

The V gene is TRBV10-1, the J gene TRBJ1-1; D remains unclear. The CDR3 runs 13 residues. CDR1 and CDR2 from the germline V gene are WNHNN and SYGVQD (reference sequence). The V and J ends lost 4 bases and 0 bases respectively, with 6 bases between them. The CDR3 nucleotides are TGCGCCAGCAGTGGGCAGATGAACACTGAAGCTTTCTTT. Translating gives CASSGQMNTEAFF.

V gene TRBV7-2 combines with J gene TRBJ1-2; D unresolved. CDR3 size: 14 residues. Trimming took off 9 bases at V and 4 bases at J, with 18 bases between the two ends. CDR1 and CDR2 (germline): SGHTA, FQGNSA. The CDR3 here is CARVRRKRTYGYTF. In DNA form, the CDR3 reads TGTGCCAGGGTGCGGAGGAAGAGAACCTATGGCTACACCTTC.

This chain uses TRBV9 with TRBJ2-1; TRBD2 matches 8 bases. With 0 bases clipped from V and 2 bases from J, the junction kept 4 bases outside the gene matches. Germline lookup yields CDR1 SGDLS and CDR2 YYNGEE. This CDR3 region has 16 residues. CDR3: CASSVAVAGPYNEQFF. CDR3 bases: TGTGCCAGCAGCGTAGCCGTAGCGGGACCCTACAATGAGCAGTTCTTC.

The chain recombines TRBV3-1 (or the pseudogene TRBV3-2) with TRBJ1-4; D remains unclear. The ends were cut back, 0 bases at V and 11 bases at J, with 13 bases in the middle. Germline V gene data show CDR1 as LGHDT and CDR2 as YNNKEL (reference sequence). This CDR3 contains 14 residues. The CDR3 coding sequence is TGTGCCAGCAGCCAAGAAGCGGGGTTGGGGAAACTGTTTTTT. Its protein product is CASSQEAGLGKLFF.